This T cell receptor (beta chain) was recovered during a study of T cells in localized non-small cell lung cancer. Findings of the study overall: Sequencing was restricted to one tumor region; therefore, heterogeneity remains possible.

CDR3 size: 20 residues. J gave up 9 bases and V 1 base, and 21 bases lay outside the gene matches. Repertoires were generated with immunoSEQ multiplex PCR, while TCRdb's copy carries only in-frame clones and drops some. The sample holds more than 45,000 clones, 80% to 90% seen once. In regard to this clone: What it binds is unknown.

The origin of this receptor is a male donor older than 55 with stage III squamous cell lung carcinoma. The V and J genes are TRBV23-1 and TRBJ1-6; TRBD1 matches at 7 bases. TRBV23-1 falls under the ORF class, with uncertain function. The sample consisted of peripheral blood, taken before any cancer treatment. The CDR3 DNA sequence: TGCGCCAGCAGTCAATTCCGGGACAGCCAAATTCGTCGGGGGGGTTCACCCCTCCACTTT. Translation: CASSQFRDSQIRRGGSPLHF.